This T cell receptor (beta chain) emerged from a study of shared T cell receptors in the human thymus. Trimming pared 1 base from V and 7 bases from J, leaving 8 bases between. Germline-derived CDR1 and CDR2 are LNHDA and SQIVND (reference sequence). This CDR3 is built from 12 residues. Profiled with immunoSEQ multiplex PCR; TCRdb holds only in-frame clones, not every one. The table records 500,000 to 750,000 clones, around 87% of them present only once. This sample was also put to use in a study of human thymus T cells. According to that study: Samples came from healthy Finnish infants during open corrective cardiac surgery. Resections that were taken during corrective heart surgery supplied the thymus tissue. Related research described thymic repertoires that were highly overlapping among unrelated individuals.

This receptor was obtained from a boy younger than two with a congenital heart defect. The source material was thymocytes. The genes are TRBV19 and TRBJ2-7; tentative D call: TRBD1 (6 bases). The CDR3 DNA reads as TGTGCCAGTAGTATAGGACAGGCAGAGCAGTACTTC. It encodes CASSIGQAEQYF.